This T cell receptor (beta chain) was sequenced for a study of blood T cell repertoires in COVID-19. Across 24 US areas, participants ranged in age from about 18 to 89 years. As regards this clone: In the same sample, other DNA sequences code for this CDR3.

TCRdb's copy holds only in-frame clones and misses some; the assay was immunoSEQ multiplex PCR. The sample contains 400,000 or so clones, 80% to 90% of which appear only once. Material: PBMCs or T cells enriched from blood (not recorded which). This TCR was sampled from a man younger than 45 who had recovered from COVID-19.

The CDR3 nucleotides are TGTGCCAGCTCACCACTAGCGGGAGGCCCCTACGAGCAGTACTTC. Protein: CASSPLAGGPYEQYF. The V and J genes are TRBV18 and TRBJ2-7; the match to TRBD2 covers 10 bases. V was clipped by 1 base and J by 2 bases; unmatched bases: 2. Germline V CDR1 and CDR2: KGHSH, LQKENI. The CDR3 covers 15 residues.